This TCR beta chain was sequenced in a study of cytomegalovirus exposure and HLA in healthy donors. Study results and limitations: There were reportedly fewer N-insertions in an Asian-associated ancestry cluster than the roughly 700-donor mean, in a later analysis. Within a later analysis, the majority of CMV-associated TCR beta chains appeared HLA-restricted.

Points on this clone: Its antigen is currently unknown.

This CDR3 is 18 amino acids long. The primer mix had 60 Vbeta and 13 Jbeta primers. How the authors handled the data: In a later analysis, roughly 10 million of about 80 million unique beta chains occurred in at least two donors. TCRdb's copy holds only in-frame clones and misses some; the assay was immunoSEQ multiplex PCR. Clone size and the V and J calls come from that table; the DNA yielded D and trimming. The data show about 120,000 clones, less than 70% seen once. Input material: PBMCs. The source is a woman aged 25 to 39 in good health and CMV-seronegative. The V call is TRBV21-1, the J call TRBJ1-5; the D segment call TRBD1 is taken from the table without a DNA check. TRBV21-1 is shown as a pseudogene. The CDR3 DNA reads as TGTGCCAGCAGCAAAGCGGGACAGCGGCCAAGGCGCAATCAGCCCCAGCATTTT. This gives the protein CASSKAGQRPRRNQPQHF.